This T cell receptor (beta chain) was obtained from a study of CD8 T cells in ankylosing spondylitis. J gave up 9 bases and V 4 bases, and 12 bases lay outside the gene matches. Germline V CDR1 and CDR2: MNHNS, SASEGT. The CDR3 runs 15 residues. Quantitative 5'-RACE with molecular barcodes produced the TCR beta libraries. TCRdb analysed the 5' RACE reads with MiXCR anew, one entry per CDR3 protein. The table lists roughly 150,000 distinct CDR3 sequences, 9.8% of them singletons, with more than 12% in the top ten. Specimen: blood, either unsorted or a sorted T cell fraction (not recorded which). This TCR came from a female donor with ankylosing spondylitis or in good health (not recorded which). The chain carries TRBV6-1 and TRBJ2-1; 7 bases are shared with TRBD1. The CDR3 DNA follows: TGTGCCAGCAGTGCTAAGACAGGGTGGAGCGTTGAGCAGTTCTTC. It encodes CASSAKTGWSVEQFF.